These 15 T cell receptor beta chains were sequenced from one sample in a study of T cells in Graves' hyperthyroidism and ophthalmopathy. The source material, RNA transcripts, was used to amplify TCR beta CDR3 regions. Using the HTBI primer set, a first-round RT-PCR was run on the TCR CDR3. TCRdb independently ran MiXCR on the multiplex PCR reads; one entry per CDR3 protein. The data hold nearly 600,000 distinct CDR3 sequences, with approximately 15% observed a single time. The material sequenced was blood. The source is a woman aged 18 to 35 with Graves' ophthalmopathy.

This clonotype was detected a few times. CDR3 nucleotide sequence: TGTGCCAGCAGCCAACAGGCTAGCGGGATGAGCTCCTACGAGCAGTACTTC. This codes for CASSQQASGMSSYEQYF. This chain links TRBV3-1 with TRBJ2-7, with 9 positions matching TRBD2. The CDR3 runs to 17 residues. In germline, CDR1 is LGHDT, CDR2 YNNKEL (reference sequence). V trimming: 2 bases; J trimming: 0 bases; junction bases outside the gene matches: 8.

This clonotype was recorded many times. The chain employs TRBV13 and TRBJ2-3; TRBD2 agrees at 13 bases. The germline gives CDR1 PRHDT, CDR2 FYEKMQ (reference sequence). The CDR3 is made up of 16 amino acids. Unmatched junction bases numbered 5, after V lost 5 bases and J lost 3 bases. The CDR3 protein is CASSPQLAGGTDTQYF. CDR3 DNA sequence: TGTGCCAGCAGCCCCCAACTAGCGGGAGGGACAGATACGCAGTATTTT.

This clonotype was detected ten times or more. The chain is built from TRBV7-8 and TRBJ1-2, with 12 bases fitting TRBD1. The CDR3 consists of 14 residues. After removal of 3 bases from V and 8 bases from J, the junction contained 4 bases not matched to a gene. Germline V gene lookup returns CDR1 SGHVS and CDR2 FQNEAQ. Here the CDR3 DNA reads TGTGCCAGCAGCTTGGGACAGGGGGCAGGAGGCTACACCTTC. Its translation: CASSLGQGAGGYTF. The full variable domain, in which reference TRBV7-8 and TRBJ1-2 provide the parts outside the CDR3, is GAGVSQSPRYKVAKRGQDVALRCDPISGHVSLFWYQQALGQGPEFLTYFQNEAQLDKSGLPSDRFFAERPEGSVSTLKIQRTQQEDSAVYLCASSLGQGAGGYTFGSGTRLTVV.

This clonotype came up many times. The V and J genes are TRBV28 and TRBJ2-7; TRBD1 aligns across 11 bases. In germline, CDR1 is MDHEN, CDR2 SYDVKM. The CDR3 contains 15 residues. J was trimmed by 2 bases and V by 4 bases; bases with no gene match: 4. CDR3 sequence (DNA): TGTGCCAGCAGTTCGGGACAGGGGGTCCCCTACGAGCAGTACTTC. Encoded protein: CASSSGQGVPYEQYF.

Points on this clonotype: At one boundary the junction diverges from the germline segment, which might be a read error. The gene calls are TRBV9 and TRBJ2-1; perhaps D is TRBD1 or TRBD2 (5 bases each). The DNA end lines up better with TRBJ2-7; the J call may be wrong. Germline V lookup: CDR1 SGDLS, CDR2 YYNGEE. This CDR3 spans 15 amino acids. The CDR3 spells CASTVQGESYNEQYF. CDR3 DNA: TGTGCCAGCACCGTACAAGGGGAGTCCTACAATGAGCAGTACTTC.

This clonotype was seen repeatedly, ten times or more. The chain couples TRBV7-2 to TRBJ1-1; D is ambiguous. The CDR3 extends over 13 amino acids. V gave up 3 bases and J gave up 1 base, with 6 bases separating them. Germline V CDR1 and CDR2: SGHTA, FQGNSA. CDR3 loop: CASSFGKNTEAFF. Written as DNA, the CDR3 is TGTGCCAGCAGCTTTGGGAAGAACACTGAAGCTTTCTTT.

This clonotype has a count of ten or more. This sequence joins TRBV3-1 and TRBJ1-1, with D unclear. The CDR3 has 13 amino acids. The V end was cut by 5 bases, the J end by 6 bases, with 13 bases between. Germline V gene sequence: CDR1 LGHDT, CDR2 YNNKEL (reference sequence). The CDR3 sequence: CASSLPTAAEAFF. Here the CDR3 DNA reads TGTGCCAGCAGCTTACCCACAGCCGCTGAAGCTTTCTTT.

This clonotype has more than one count but fewer than ten. The chain couples TRBV9 to TRBJ1-2, with D perhaps TRBD1 (5 bases). Germline values: CDR1 SGDLS, CDR2 YYNGEE. The CDR3 consists of 13 residues. V was clipped by 0 bases and J by 8 bases, with 11 bases between them. CDR3 residues: CASSVDDSRGYTF. For the CDR3, the DNA is TGTGCCAGCAGCGTAGACGACAGTAGGGGCTACACCTTC.

This clonotype was seen many times. The rearrangement joins TRBV30 to TRBJ1-1; a possible D gene is TRBD1 (6 bases). The CDR3 has 14 residues. CDR1 is GTSNPN and CDR2 is SVGIG in the germline V gene (reference sequence). V gave up 2 bases and J gave up 3 bases, with 13 bases separating them. CDR3 sequence reads: CAWSNPRGDTEAFF. As DNA, the CDR3 is TGTGCCTGGAGTAATCCCAGGGGAGACACTGAAGCTTTCTTT.

V gene TRBV28 combines with J gene TRBJ2-3; D not certain. V shed 8 bases and J shed 2 bases, with 14 bases lying between them. CDR3 size: 14 residues. Germline V CDR1 and CDR2: MDHEN, SYDVKM. The CDR3 bases are TGTGCCAGCTCTCAGGACGGACCCACAGATACGCAGTATTTT. It is translated as CASSQDGPTDTQYF.

The sample holds a few counts of this clonotype. The chain employs TRBV4-1 and TRBJ2-7; 12 nucleotides line up with TRBD2. Germline V gene sequence: CDR1 MGHRA, CDR2 YSYEKL. The CDR3 totals 15 residues. J gave up 7 bases and V 4 bases, and 8 bases lay outside the gene matches. The chain's CDR3 is CASSLRLAGAREQYF. In DNA, the CDR3 is TGCGCCAGCAGCCTTCGACTAGCGGGAGCTCGGGAGCAGTACTTC.

This clonotype has ten or more counts. V gene TRBV28 combines with J gene TRBJ2-7; the match to TRBD2 covers 14 bases. The germline V gene has CDR1 MDHEN and CDR2 SYDVKM. The CDR3 contains 17 residues. The J segment lost 1 base and the V segment lost 6 bases, leaving 8 bases of the junction unmatched. CDR3 coding DNA: TGTGCCAGCAGGGGAGGACTAGCGGGAGGTCATTCCTACGAGCAGTACTTC. This sequence encodes CASRGGLAGGHSYEQYF.

This clonotype has at least ten counts. The chain is built from TRBV7-3 and TRBJ1-6; TRBD1 matches at 9 bases. Germline CDR1 SGHTA, CDR2 FQGTGA. The CDR3 length is 15 residues. The ends lost 4 bases at V and 9 bases at J; junction bases unmatched: 7. CDR3 sequence (DNA): TGTGCCAGCAGCTCCCGGGGACAGGGTACTTCACCCCTCCACTTT. Amino acid sequence: CASSSRGQGTSPLHF.

The chain uses TRBV19 and TRBJ1-5; TRBD1 agrees at 8 bases. The length of the CDR3 is 13 residues. Germline-derived CDR1 and CDR2 are LNHDA and SQIVND (reference sequence). Trimming took 9 bases from V and 6 from J; bases not matched to a gene: 7. The CDR3 DNA is TGTGCCAGCCGGGGGACAGGAGGTCAGCCCCAGCATTTT. Translating it yields CASRGTGGQPQHF.

Many counts were recorded for this clonotype. The V and J genes are TRBV6-1 and TRBJ2-2; possible D gene TRBD2, 6 bases. The CDR3 has 15 residues. Trimming shortened V by 6 bases and J by 4 bases, and 15 bases separated the two germline ends. Germline loops: CDR1 MNHNS, CDR2 SASEGT. CDR3: CASSPPGGGTGELFF. CDR3 sequence (DNA): TGTGCCAGCAGCCCCCCCGGGGGAGGCACCGGGGAGCTGTTTTTT.